The present T cell receptor (beta chain) was sequenced within a study of T cell responses to AZD1222 COVID-19 vaccine. On the study more broadly: Second doses that came at about 4 or about 12 weeks were put together.

Clones were read by immunoSEQ multiplex PCR, and TCRdb kept only the in-frame ones, dropping some. The data hold approximately 120,000 clones, with 87% observed a single time. A note on this clone: The antigen remains undetermined.

Trimming shortened V by 3 bases and J by 1 base, and 6 bases separated the two germline ends. Germline CDR1 reads KGHSH; CDR2 reads LQKENI. The CDR3 spans 13 residues. Study-level findings and limits: Repertoire sampling occurred only after the peak T cell response. Among the donors, most were white British and more were female, and clonal diversity was possibly underestimated. Of spike-specific TCRs, nearly half reportedly target regions left unmutated in variants.

The specimen was peripheral blood, collected on day 0 of AZD1222 vaccination. The sequence was collected from an adult in good health. The chain joins TRBV18 to TRBJ1-1; no clear D gene. The CDR3 here is CASSPTANTEAFF. CDR3 in DNA: TGTGCCAGCTCACCCACGGCGAACACTGAAGCTTTCTTT. Together with reference TRBV18 and TRBJ1-1, the CDR3 gives the full variable domain: NAGVMQNPRHLVRRRGQEARLRCSPMKGHSHVYWYRQLPEEGLKFMVYLQKENIIDESGMPKERFSAEFPKEGPSILRIQQVVRGDSAAYFCASSPTANTEAFFGQGTRLTVV.